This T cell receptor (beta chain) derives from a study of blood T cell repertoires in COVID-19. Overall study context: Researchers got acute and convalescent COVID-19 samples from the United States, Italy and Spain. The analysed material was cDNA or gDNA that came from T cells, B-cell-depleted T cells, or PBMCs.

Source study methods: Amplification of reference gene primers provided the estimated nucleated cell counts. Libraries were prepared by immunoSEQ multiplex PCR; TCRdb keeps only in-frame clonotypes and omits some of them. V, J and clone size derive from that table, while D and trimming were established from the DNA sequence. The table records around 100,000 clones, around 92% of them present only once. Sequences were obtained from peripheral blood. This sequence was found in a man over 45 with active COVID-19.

CDR3 sequence (DNA): TGCGCCAGCAGGCGACAGGGTGACACTGAAGCTTTCTTT. Its protein product is CASRRQGDTEAFF. V usage is TRBV4-1 and J usage is TRBJ1-1; 7 bases align to TRBD1. The length of the CDR3 is 13 residues. With 6 bases clipped from V and 3 bases from J, the junction kept 4 bases outside the gene matches. Germline CDR1 and CDR2: MGHRA and YSYEKL.